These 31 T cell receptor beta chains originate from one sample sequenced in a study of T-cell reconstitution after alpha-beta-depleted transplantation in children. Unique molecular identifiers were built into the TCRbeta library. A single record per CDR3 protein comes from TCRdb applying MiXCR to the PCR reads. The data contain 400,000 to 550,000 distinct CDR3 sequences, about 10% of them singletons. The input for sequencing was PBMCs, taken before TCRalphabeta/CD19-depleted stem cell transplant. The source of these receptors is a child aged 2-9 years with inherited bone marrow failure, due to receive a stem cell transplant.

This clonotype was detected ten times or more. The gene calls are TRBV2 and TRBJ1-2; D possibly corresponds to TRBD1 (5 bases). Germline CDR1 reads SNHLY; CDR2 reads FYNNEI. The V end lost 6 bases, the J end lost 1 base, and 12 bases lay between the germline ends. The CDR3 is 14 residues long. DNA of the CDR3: TGTGCCAGCAGGAGGGGCAGGGATAACTATGGCTACACCTTC. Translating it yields CASRRGRDNYGYTF.

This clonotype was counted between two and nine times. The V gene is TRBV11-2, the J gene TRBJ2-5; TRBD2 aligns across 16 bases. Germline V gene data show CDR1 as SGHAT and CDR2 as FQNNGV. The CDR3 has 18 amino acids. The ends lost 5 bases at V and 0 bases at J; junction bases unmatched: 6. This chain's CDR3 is CASSLGLAGGPDQETQYF. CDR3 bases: TGTGCCAGCAGCCTGGGACTAGCGGGAGGGCCAGACCAAGAGACCCAGTACTTC.

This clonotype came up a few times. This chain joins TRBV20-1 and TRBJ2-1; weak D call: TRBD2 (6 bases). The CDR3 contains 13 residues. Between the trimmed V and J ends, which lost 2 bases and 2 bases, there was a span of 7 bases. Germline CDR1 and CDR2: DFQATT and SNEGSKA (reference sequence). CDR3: CSARRLAYNEQFF. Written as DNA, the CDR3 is TGCAGTGCTAGACGACTAGCCTACAATGAGCAGTTCTTC.

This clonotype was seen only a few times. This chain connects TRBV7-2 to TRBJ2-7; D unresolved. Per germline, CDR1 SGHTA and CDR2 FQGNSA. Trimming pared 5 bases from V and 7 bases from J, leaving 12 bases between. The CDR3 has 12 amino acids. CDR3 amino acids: CASSQSAFEQYF. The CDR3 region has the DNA TGTGCCAGCAGCCAGTCTGCCTTTGAGCAGTACTTC.

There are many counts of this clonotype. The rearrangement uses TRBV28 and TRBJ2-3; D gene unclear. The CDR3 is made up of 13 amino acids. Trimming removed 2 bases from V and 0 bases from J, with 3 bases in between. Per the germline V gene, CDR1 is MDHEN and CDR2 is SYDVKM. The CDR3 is CASSLISTDTQYF. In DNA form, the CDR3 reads TGTGCCAGCAGTTTAATTAGCACAGATACGCAGTATTTT.

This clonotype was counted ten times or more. For the CDR3, the DNA is TGTGCCAGCAGCTCAACCTGGGATCAATACTACGAGCAGTACTTC. It specifies CASSSTWDQYYEQYF. V and J are TRBV7-2 and TRBJ2-7; D is uncertain. The CDR3 contains 15 residues. Per germline, CDR1 SGHTA and CDR2 FQGNSA. Trimming left V 4 bases short and J 3 bases short, with 16 bases between.

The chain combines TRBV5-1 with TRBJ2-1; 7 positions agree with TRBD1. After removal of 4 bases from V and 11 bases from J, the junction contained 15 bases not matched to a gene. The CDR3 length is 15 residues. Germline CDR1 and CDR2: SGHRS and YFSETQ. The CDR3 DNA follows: TGCGCCAGCAGCCCGGACCCTGTGGGGACAGCGAAGCAGTTCTTC. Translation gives CASSPDPVGTAKQFF.

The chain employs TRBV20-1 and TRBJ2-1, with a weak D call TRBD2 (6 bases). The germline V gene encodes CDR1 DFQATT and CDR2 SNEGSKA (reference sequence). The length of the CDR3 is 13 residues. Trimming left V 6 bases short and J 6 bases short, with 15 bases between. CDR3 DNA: TGCAGTGCGTTAACTAGCACCACCAATGAGCAGTTCTTC. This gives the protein CSALTSTTNEQFF.

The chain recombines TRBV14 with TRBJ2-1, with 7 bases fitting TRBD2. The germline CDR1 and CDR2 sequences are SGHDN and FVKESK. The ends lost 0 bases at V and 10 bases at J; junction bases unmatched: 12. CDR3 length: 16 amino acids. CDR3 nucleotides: TGTGCCAGCAGCCAAGAGGGAGGGCTGCCAAAAGGGGAGCAGTTCTTC. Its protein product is CASSQEGGLPKGEQFF.

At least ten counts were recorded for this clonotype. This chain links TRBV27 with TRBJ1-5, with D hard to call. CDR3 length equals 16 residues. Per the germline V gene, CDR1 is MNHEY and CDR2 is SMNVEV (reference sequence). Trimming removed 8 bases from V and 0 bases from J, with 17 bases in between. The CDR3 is CASGHPWIDSNQPQHF. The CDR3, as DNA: TGTGCCAGCGGCCATCCCTGGATCGATAGCAATCAGCCCCAGCATTTT.

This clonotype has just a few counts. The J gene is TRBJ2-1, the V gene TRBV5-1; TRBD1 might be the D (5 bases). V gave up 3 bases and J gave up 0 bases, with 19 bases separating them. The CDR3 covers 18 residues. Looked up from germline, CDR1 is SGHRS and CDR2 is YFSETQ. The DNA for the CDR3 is TGCGCCAGCAGCTCAGGGCTCGGAGCGCCGAGCTCCTACAATGAGCAGTTCTTC. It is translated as CASSSGLGAPSSYNEQFF.

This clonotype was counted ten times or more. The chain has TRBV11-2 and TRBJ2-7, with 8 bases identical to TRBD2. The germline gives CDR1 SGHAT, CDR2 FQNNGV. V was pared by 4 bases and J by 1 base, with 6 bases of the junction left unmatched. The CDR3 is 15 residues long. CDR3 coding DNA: TGTGCCAGCAGCTCGATAGCGGGACGTTCCTACGAGCAGTACTTC. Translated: CASSSIAGRSYEQYF.

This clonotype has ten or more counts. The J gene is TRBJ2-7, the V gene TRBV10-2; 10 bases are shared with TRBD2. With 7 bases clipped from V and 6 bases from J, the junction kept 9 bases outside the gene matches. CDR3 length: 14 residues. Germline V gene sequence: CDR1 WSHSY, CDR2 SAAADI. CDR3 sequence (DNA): TGCGCCAGCATGAGCGGGAGGGCCGTGTTCGAGCAGTACTTC. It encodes CASMSGRAVFEQYF.

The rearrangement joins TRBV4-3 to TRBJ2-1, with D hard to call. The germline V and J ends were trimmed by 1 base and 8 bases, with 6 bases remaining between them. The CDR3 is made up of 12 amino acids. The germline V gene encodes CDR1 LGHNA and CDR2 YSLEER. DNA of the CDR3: TGCGCCAGCAGCCAAGCCAACGATGAGCAGTTCTTC. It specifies CASSQANDEQFF.

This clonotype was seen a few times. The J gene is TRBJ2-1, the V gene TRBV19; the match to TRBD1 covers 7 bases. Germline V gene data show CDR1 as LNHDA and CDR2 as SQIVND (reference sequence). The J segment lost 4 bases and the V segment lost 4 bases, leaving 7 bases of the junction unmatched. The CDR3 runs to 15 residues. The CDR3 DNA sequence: TGTGCCAGTAGTACCGCCGGGACAGTTTACAATGAGCAGTTCTTC. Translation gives CASSTAGTVYNEQFF.

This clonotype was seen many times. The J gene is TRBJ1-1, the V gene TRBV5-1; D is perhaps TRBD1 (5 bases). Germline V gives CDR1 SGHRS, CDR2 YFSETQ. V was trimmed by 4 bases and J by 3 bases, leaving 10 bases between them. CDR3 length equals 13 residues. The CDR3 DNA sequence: TGCGCCAGCAGCACCGACAGTTACACTGAAGCTTTCTTT. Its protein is CASSTDSYTEAFF.

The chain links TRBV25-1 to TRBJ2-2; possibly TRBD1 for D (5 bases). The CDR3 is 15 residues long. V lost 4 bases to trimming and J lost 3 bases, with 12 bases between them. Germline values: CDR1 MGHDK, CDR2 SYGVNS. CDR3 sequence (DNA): TGTGCCAGCAGTGGGTTGGAAGGGGACACCGGGGAGCTGTTTTTT. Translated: CASSGLEGDTGELFF.

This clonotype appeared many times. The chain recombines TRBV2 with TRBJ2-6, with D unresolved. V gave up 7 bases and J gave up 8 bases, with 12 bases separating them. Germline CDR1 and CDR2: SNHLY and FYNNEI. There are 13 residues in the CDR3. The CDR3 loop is CASTEYPPNVLTF. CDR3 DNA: TGTGCCAGCACCGAATATCCCCCCAACGTCCTGACTTTC.

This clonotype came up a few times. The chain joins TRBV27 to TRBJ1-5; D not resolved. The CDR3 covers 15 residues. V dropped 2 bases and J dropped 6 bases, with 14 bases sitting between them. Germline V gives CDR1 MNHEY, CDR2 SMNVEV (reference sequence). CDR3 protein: CASSLGPPGFQPQHF. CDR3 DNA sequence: TGTGCCAGCAGTTTAGGGCCCCCGGGATTTCAGCCCCAGCATTTT.

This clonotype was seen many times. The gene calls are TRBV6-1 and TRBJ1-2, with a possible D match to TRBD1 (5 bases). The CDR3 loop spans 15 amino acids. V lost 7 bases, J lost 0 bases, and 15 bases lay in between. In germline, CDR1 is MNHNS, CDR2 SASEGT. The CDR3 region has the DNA TGTGCCAGCAAGAGTAGGGCAGGGACTAACTATGGCTACACCTTC. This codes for CASKSRAGTNYGYTF.

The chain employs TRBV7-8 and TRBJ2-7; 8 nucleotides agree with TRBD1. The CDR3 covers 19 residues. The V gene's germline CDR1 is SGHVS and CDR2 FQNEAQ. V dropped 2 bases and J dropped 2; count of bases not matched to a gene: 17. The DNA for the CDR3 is TGTGCCAGCAGCTTAACCCTAACCGCTGACAGGGGAAAGACCTACGAGCAGTACTTC. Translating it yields CASSLTLTADRGKTYEQYF.

CDR3 protein: CSVESSAYNEQFF. CDR3 DNA: TGCAGCGTTGAGTCTAGCGCGTACAATGAGCAGTTCTTC. The chain links TRBV29-1 to TRBJ2-1; D may be TRBD2 (6 bases). V lost 3 bases to trimming and J lost 4 bases, with 10 bases between them. The CDR3 has 13 amino acids. CDR1 is SQVTM, CDR2 ANQGSEA, per germline.

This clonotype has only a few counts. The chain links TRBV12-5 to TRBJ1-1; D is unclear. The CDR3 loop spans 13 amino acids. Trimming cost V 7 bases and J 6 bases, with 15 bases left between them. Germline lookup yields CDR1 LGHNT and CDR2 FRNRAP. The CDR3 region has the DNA TGTGCTAGTGCCCCTTGGGGAGGCGCTGAAGCTTTCTTT. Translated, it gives CASAPWGGAEAFF.

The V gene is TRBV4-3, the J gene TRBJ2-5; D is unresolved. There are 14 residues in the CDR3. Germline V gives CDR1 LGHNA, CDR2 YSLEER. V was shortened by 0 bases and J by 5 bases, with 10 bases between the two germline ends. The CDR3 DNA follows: TGCGCCAGCAGCCAAGATCAGTCTCGGGAGACCCAGTACTTC. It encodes CASSQDQSRETQYF.

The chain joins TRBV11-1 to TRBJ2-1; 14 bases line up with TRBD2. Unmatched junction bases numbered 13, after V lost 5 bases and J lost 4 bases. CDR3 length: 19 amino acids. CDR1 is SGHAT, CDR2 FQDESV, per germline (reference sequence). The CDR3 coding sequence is TGTGCCAGCAGCCATACCGGGACTAGCGGGAGAGGGCCATACAATGAGCAGTTCTTC. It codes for CASSHTGTSGRGPYNEQFF.

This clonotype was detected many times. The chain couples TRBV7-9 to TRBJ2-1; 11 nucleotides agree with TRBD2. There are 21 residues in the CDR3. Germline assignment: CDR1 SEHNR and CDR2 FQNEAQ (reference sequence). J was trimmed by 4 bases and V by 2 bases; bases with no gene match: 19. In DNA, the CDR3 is TGTGCCAGCAGCTTAATCGGGGTAGGGAATGAGACTAGCGGGACATACAATGAGCAGTTCTTC. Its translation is CASSLIGVGNETSGTYNEQFF. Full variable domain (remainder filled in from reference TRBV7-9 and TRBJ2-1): DTGVSQNPRHKITKRGQNVTFRCDPISEHNRLYWYRQTLGQGPEFLTYFQNEAQLEKSRLLSDRFSAERPKGSFSTLEIQRTEQGDSAMYLCASSLIGVGNETSGTYNEQFFGPGTRLTVL.

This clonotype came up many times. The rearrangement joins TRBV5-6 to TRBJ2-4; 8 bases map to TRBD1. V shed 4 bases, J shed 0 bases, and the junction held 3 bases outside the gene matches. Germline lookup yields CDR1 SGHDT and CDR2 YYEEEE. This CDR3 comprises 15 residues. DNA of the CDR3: TGTGCCAGCAGCCGACAGGGGATAGCCAAAAACATTCAGTACTTC. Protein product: CASSRQGIAKNIQYF.

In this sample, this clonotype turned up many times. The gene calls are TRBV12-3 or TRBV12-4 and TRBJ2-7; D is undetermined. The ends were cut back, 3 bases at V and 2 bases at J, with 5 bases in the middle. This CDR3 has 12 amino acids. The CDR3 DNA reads TGTGCCAGCAGTTTGCAAGCCTACGAGCAGTACTTC. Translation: CASSLQAYEQYF.

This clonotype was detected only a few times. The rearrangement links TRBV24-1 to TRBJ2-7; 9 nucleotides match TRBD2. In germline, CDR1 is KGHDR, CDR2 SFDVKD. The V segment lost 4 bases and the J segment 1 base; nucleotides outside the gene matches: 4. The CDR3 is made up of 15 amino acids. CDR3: CATSDPGLASYEQYF. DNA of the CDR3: TGTGCCACCAGTGACCCGGGACTAGCTTCCTACGAGCAGTACTTC.

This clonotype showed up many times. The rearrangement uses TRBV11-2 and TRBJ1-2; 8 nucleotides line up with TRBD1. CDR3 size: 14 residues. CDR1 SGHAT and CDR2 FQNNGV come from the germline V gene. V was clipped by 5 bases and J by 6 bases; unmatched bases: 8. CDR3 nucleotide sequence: TGTGCCAGCAGCGTTAGGACAGGGTGGAATGGCTACACCTTC. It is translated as CASSVRTGWNGYTF.

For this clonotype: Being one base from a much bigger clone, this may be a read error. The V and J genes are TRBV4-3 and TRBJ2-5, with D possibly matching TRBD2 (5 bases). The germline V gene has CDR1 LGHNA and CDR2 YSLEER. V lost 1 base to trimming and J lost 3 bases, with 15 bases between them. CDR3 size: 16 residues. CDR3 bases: TGCGCCAGCAGCCAAGGAGAGAGGAGGTCCAAAGAGACCCAGTACTTC. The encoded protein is CASSQGERRSKETQYF.